These T cell receptor beta chains were read from a single sample in a study of cytomegalovirus exposure and HLA in healthy donors. The repertoire was sequenced with immunoSEQ multiplex PCR; TCRdb's copy has only in-frame clones and lacks some. The sample consists of under 200,000 clones, around 68% of them appearing once. Sequenced input: PBMCs. These receptors all stem from a man in his forties in good health and CMV-seronegative. CDR3s include the opening cysteine and the closing phenylalanine or tryptophan. D genes are given only for firm matches. A clone size is listed for some rows: how often the clone was seen (once, few, many), or a class if it is expanded.

D gene,V gene,J gene,clone size,CDR3 DNA,CDR3 protein
.,TRBV28,TRBJ1-4,.,TGTGCCAGCAGCCTCCCAGGGGCAACTAATGAAAAACTGTTTTTT,CASSLPGATNEKLFF
.,TRBV2,TRBJ1-1,.,TGTGCCACCTCTCGGGACACGGATGAAGCTTTCTTT,CATSRDTDEAFF
TRBD1,TRBV15,TRBJ2-3,.,TGTGCCACCAGCAGAGTAAGGACAGGGGGAGATACGCAGTATTTT,CATSRVRTGGDTQYF
TRBD1,TRBV11-3,TRBJ2-3,.,TGTGCCAGCAGCCTACCGGGACAGGGGATCCCTGTCACAGATACGCAGTATTTT,CASSLPGQGIPVTDTQYF
.,TRBV12-5,TRBJ2-3,.,TGTGCTAGTGGTTTGACTGGTTTCGCGGGACAGCGCACAGATACGCAGTATTTT,CASGLTGFAGQRTDTQYF
.,TRBV18,TRBJ2-1,.,TGTGCCAGCTCCACGGGGCGGGGAAGCTCCTACAATGAGCAGTTCTTC,CASSTGRGSSYNEQFF
.,TRBV7-9,TRBJ2-3,.,TGTGCCAGCAGCCCAGAGGGAATAGGAGATACGCAGTATTTT,CASSPEGIGDTQYF
.,TRBV28,TRBJ1-2,few,TGTGCCACCGAAAGGGCGCAGGGTTCTGGCTACACCTTC,CATERAQGSGYTF
.,TRBV5-5,TRBJ2-5,.,TGTGCCAGCAGCTTAAGGACAGTTCAAGAGACCCAGTACTTC,CASSLRTVQETQYF
.,TRBV6-1,TRBJ2-7,.,TGTGCCTCGACGGGAAAAATGGGGGAGCAGTACTTC,CASTGKMGEQYF
.,TRBV6-5,TRBJ1-2,few,TGTGCCAGCAGTTACTGGGGGGACTATGGCTACACCTTC,CASSYWGDYGYTF
.,TRBV4-3,TRBJ2-7,once,TGCGCCAGCAGCCATCTACAGGGTGCCTACGAGCAGTACTTC,CASSHLQGAYEQYF
.,TRBV5-4,TRBJ2-7,.,TGTGCCAGCAGCTTCTATCTGAGGGCATTCAGTTTCGACGAGCAGTACTTC,CASSFYLRAFSFDEQYF
TRBD2,TRBV14,TRBJ2-7,.,TGTGCCAGCAGCCAAGATACAGCGGGGGCCTACGAGCAGTACTTC,CASSQDTAGAYEQYF
.,TRBV5-4,TRBJ2-7,.,TGTGCCAGCAGCCCAGAAGTAGCGGAATCCTACGAGCAGTACTTC,CASSPEVAESYEQYF
.,TRBV19,TRBJ1-1,.,TGTGCCAGTAGTGCCCTAGGATCGAACACTGAAGCTTTCTTT,CASSALGSNTEAFF
TRBD1,TRBV28,TRBJ2-2,few,TGTGCCAGCAGTACAGGGGACACCGGGGAGCTGTTTTTT,CASSTGDTGELFF
.,TRBV12-5,TRBJ1-3,.,TGTGCTAGTGGTCCCGGGACTGGAAACACCATATATTTT,CASGPGTGNTIYF
TRBD2,TRBV7-2,TRBJ2-7,.,TGTGCCAGCAGCTTGGGGGCGGGAGGGGGACTTTACGAGCAGTACTTC,CASSLGAGGGLYEQYF
.,TRBV19,TRBJ1-5,.,TGTGCCAGTTTGAGCCACAGGGATGCTCAGCCCCAGCATTTT,CASLSHRDAQPQHF